This TCR beta chain was recorded in a study of control samples from healthy donors and cancer patients. V was cut by 4 bases and J by 5 bases, with 18 bases left in between. The germline CDR1 and CDR2 sequences are MDHEN and SYDVKM. The CDR3 contains 15 residues. Some clones are missing from TCRdb's copy, which holds only in-frame ones; the method was immunoSEQ multiplex PCR. Of about 130,000 clones listed, 90% to 95% are singletons. The sequenced material came from PBMCs. This sequence originates from a man aged 55 to 70 with colorectal cancer. The chain uses TRBV28 and TRBJ2-7; tentative D call: TRBD2 (5 bases). The CDR3 nucleotides read TGTGCCAGCAGTTCCCTCGGGATCAACCCCCACGAGCAGTACTTC. As protein: CASSSLGINPHEQYF.